Presented here are 24 T cell receptor beta chains from one specimen sequenced in a study of blood T cell repertoires in COVID-19. Profiling relied on immunoSEQ multiplex PCR, and the TCRdb table lists in-frame clones only, not all of them. The table includes around 110,000 clones, about 87% detected once. The sequenced material came from peripheral blood. All receptors derive from a man over 45 with active or convalescent COVID-19.

The gene calls are TRBV12-3 or TRBV12-4 and TRBJ2-1, with D uncertain. The germline V and J ends were trimmed by 2 bases and 6 bases, with 8 bases remaining between them. The CDR3 covers 13 residues. The CDR3 spells CASSLYGPNEQFF. The CDR3 bases are TGTGCCAGCAGTTTATATGGGCCCAATGAGCAGTTCTTC.

For the CDR3, the DNA is TGTGCCAGCAGTTTGGGAGGTGAAGCTTTCTTT. It specifies CASSLGGEAFF. The V gene is TRBV27, the J gene TRBJ1-1; D remains unclear. V lost 3 bases, J lost 7 bases, and 6 bases lay in between. The CDR3 sequence is 11 residues long. Germline V gives CDR1 MNHEY, CDR2 SMNVEV (reference sequence).

The genes are TRBV24-1 and TRBJ2-5; D may be TRBD1 (5 bases). The CDR3 consists of 13 residues. V was cut by 3 bases and J by 3 bases, with 7 bases left in between. Per the germline V gene, CDR1 is KGHDR and CDR2 is SFDVKD. Here the CDR3 reads CATSDGAKETQYF. The CDR3 bases are TGTGCCACCAGTGATGGGGCTAAAGAGACCCAGTACTTC.

The chain combines TRBV7-2 with TRBJ1-2; D is perhaps TRBD1 (6 bases). The V gene's germline CDR1 is SGHTA and CDR2 FQGNSA. CDR3 length: 16 residues. Trimming shortened V by 1 base and J by 4 bases, and 16 bases separated the two germline ends. Written as DNA, the CDR3 is TGTGCCAGCAGCTTAGTTAGGGGGGGTTGGAGCTATGGCTACACCTTC. Translated: CASSLVRGGWSYGYTF.

This sequence joins TRBV7-2 and TRBJ2-7; the D gene is possibly TRBD1 (6 bases). The V end lost 5 bases, the J end lost 3 bases, and 11 bases lay between the germline ends. CDR3 length: 13 amino acids. Per germline, CDR1 SGHTA and CDR2 FQGNSA. The DNA of the CDR3 is TGTGCCAGCAGCGAGGACAGAAACTACGAGCAGTACTTC. It yields the protein CASSEDRNYEQYF.

The genes are TRBV6-5 and TRBJ2-2; the D gene is possibly TRBD1 (5 bases). The CDR3 loop spans 14 amino acids. V lost 8 bases and J lost 5, with 15 bases in between. CDR1 is MNHEY, CDR2 SVGAGI, per germline. CDR3 in DNA: TGTGCCAGCCTTCGACAGCCTAAAACCGGGGAGCTGTTTTTT. The encoded protein is CASLRQPKTGELFF.

This clone was detected only a few times. The chain uses TRBV28 and TRBJ1-5; 8 nucleotides agree with TRBD1. Germline assignment: CDR1 MDHEN and CDR2 SYDVKM. The CDR3 runs 15 residues. Unmatched junction bases numbered 8, after V lost 5 bases and J lost 5 bases. CDR3 nucleotides: TGTGCCAGCAGTCCTCAGGGGGCCCTAGATCAGCCCCAGCATTTT. Protein product: CASSPQGALDQPQHF.

The V gene is TRBV19, the J gene TRBJ2-2; TRBD1 is a possible D gene (6 bases). The CDR3 totals 16 residues. V was pared by 5 bases and J by 5 bases, with 18 bases between. Germline V gene sequence: CDR1 LNHDA, CDR2 SQIVND (reference sequence). The CDR3 DNA reads as TGTGCCAGTAGTGCAAACACCGGGACAAGAACCGGGGAGCTGTTTTTT. Encoded protein: CASSANTGTRTGELFF.

This clone was observed a handful of times. The chain carries TRBV28 and TRBJ1-1, with D unresolved. Germline CDR1 is MDHEN and CDR2 is SYDVKM. The V and J ends lost 7 bases and 5 bases respectively, with 14 bases between them. CDR3 size: 13 residues. Here the CDR3 reads CASTLGVGTEAFF. The CDR3 DNA is TGTGCCAGCACCCTCGGGGTCGGGACTGAAGCTTTCTTT.

V and J are TRBV19 and TRBJ1-5; 12 nucleotides agree with TRBD1. V was clipped by 3 bases and J by 5 bases; unmatched bases: 2. Germline loops: CDR1 LNHDA, CDR2 SQIVND (reference sequence). The CDR3 has 15 residues. The CDR3 region is CASSMGTGGYQPQHF. In DNA form, the CDR3 reads TGTGCCAGTAGTATGGGGACAGGGGGCTATCAGCCCCAGCATTTT.

The chain combines TRBV10-1 with TRBJ1-1; possible D gene TRBD1, 6 bases. Trimming shortened V by 3 bases and J by 7 bases, and 15 bases separated the two germline ends. The germline gives CDR1 WNHNN, CDR2 SYGVQD (reference sequence). There are 14 residues in the CDR3. For the CDR3, the DNA is TGCGCCAGCAGTGACCGGCAGGGGCTGAATGAAGCTTTCTTT. It specifies CASSDRQGLNEAFF.

The chain links TRBV19 to TRBJ1-1, with 9 bases lining up with TRBD1. Trimming at V came to 5 bases and at J to 4 bases, leaving 5 bases not matched to a gene. The CDR3 has 14 amino acids. Germline CDR1 and CDR2: LNHDA and SQIVND (reference sequence). CDR3 DNA: TGTGCCAGTAGTGTACAGGGGGCGGTCACTGAAGCTTTCTTT. This translates into CASSVQGAVTEAFF.

This chain links TRBV30 with TRBJ1-3, with 7 bases aligning to TRBD1. Per germline, CDR1 GTSNPN and CDR2 SVGIG (reference sequence). The J segment lost 4 bases and the V segment lost 5 bases, leaving 5 bases of the junction unmatched. The CDR3 has 13 amino acids. CDR3 sequence reads: CAWPGTAGNTIYF. CDR3 DNA: TGTGCCTGGCCGGGGACAGCAGGAAACACCATATATTTT. Drawing the rest from reference TRBV30 and TRBJ1-3, the complete variable domain is SQTIHQWPATLVQPVGSPLSLECTVEGTSNPNLYWYRQAAGRGLQLLFYSVGIGQISSEVPQNLSASRPQDRQFILSSKKLLLSDSGFYLCAWPGTAGNTIYFGEGSWLTVV.

This clone has only one observation. The chain employs TRBV4-1 and TRBJ2-3; TRBD2 matches at 8 bases. CDR3 length: 15 residues. The junction had 6 bases not matched to a gene; V was cut back by 5 bases and J by 2 bases. Per the germline V gene, CDR1 is MGHRA and CDR2 is YSYEKL. CDR3 in amino acids: CASSSRTSPTDTQYF. In DNA, the CDR3 is TGCGCCAGCAGCTCTCGGACTAGCCCCACAGATACGCAGTATTTT.

J is TRBJ1-5 and V is TRBV29-1; TRBD1 matches at 7 bases. The V and J ends lost 5 bases and 3 bases, in that order; junction bases with no gene match: 7. The CDR3 runs to 14 residues. The germline V gene encodes CDR1 SQVTM and CDR2 ANQGSEA. Here the CDR3 reads CSVTGAGNNQPQHF. For the CDR3, the DNA is TGCAGCGTTACAGGGGCGGGTAACAATCAGCCCCAGCATTTT. Looking up the rest from reference TRBV29-1 and TRBJ1-5 gives the full variable domain: SAVISQKPSRDICQRGTSLTIQCQVDSQVTMMFWYRQQPGQSLTLIATANQGSEATYESGFVIDKFPISRPNLTFSTLTVSNMSPEDSSIYLCSVTGAGNNQPQHFGDGTRLSIL.

The J gene is TRBJ2-3, the V gene TRBV25-1; 9 bases are shared with TRBD2. This CDR3 region has 15 residues. The junction had 9 bases not matched to a gene; V was cut back by 4 bases and J by 7 bases. The germline V gene encodes CDR1 MGHDK and CDR2 SYGVNS. CDR3 loop: CASSGTLAGGNTQYF. The CDR3 DNA follows: TGTGCCAGCAGTGGCACACTAGCGGGCGGAAATACGCAGTATTTT.

This clone came up once. This chain uses TRBV18 with TRBJ2-3; 7 bases match TRBD1. J lost 0 bases, V lost 1 base, and 4 bases had no gene match. CDR1 and CDR2 (germline): KGHSH, LQKENI. The CDR3 is 16 residues long. CDR3 bases: TGTGCCAGCTCACCACTGCCGGGACAGAGCACAGATACGCAGTATTTT. This sequence encodes CASSPLPGQSTDTQYF.

The chain recombines TRBV5-1 with TRBJ2-1; 11 bases fit TRBD2. This CDR3 region has 15 residues. Germline V gene sequence: CDR1 SGHRS, CDR2 YFSETQ. V shed 0 bases and J 5 bases; nucleotides not matched to a gene: 1. The CDR3 here is CASSLGLAGNNEQFF. The DNA of the CDR3 is TGCGCCAGCAGCTTGGGACTAGCGGGAAACAATGAGCAGTTCTTC.

The chain employs TRBV9 and TRBJ2-1, with 14 bases fitting TRBD2. The length of the CDR3 is 15 residues. After removal of 4 bases from V and 10 bases from J, the junction contained 7 bases not matched to a gene. CDR1 and CDR2 (germline): SGDLS, YYNGEE. The CDR3 loop is CASSPRLAGGTEQFF. The CDR3 bases are TGTGCCAGCAGCCCTAGACTAGCGGGAGGGACCGAGCAGTTCTTC.

The chain recombines TRBV11-2 with TRBJ2-1; 7 nucleotides align to TRBD1. The CDR3 length is 17 residues. Looked up from germline, CDR1 is SGHAT and CDR2 is FQNNGV. Losses at the gene ends were 1 base for V and 2 bases for J; bases not matched to a gene: 8. The CDR3 DNA sequence: TGTGCCAGCAGCTTAGTTCGGACAGGTGCTGCCTACAATGAGCAGTTCTTC. This encodes CASSLVRTGAAYNEQFF.

The chain links TRBV9 to TRBJ1-6; possible D gene TRBD1, 5 bases. CDR1 is SGDLS and CDR2 is YYNGEE in the germline V gene. V was clipped by 4 bases and J by 14 bases, with 13 bases between them. This CDR3 comprises 12 residues. This chain's CDR3 is CASSPTVTTLHF. CDR3 sequence (DNA): TGTGCCAGCAGCCCGACAGTCACCACCCTCCACTTT.

This clone was recorded once. The chain combines TRBV14 with TRBJ2-2, with 10 nucleotides matching TRBD2. V lost 6 bases and J lost 7; bases outside the gene matches: 11. The V gene's germline CDR1 is SGHDN and CDR2 FVKESK. The CDR3 runs 16 residues. CDR3: CASSLLAGRYGGELFF. DNA for the CDR3: TGTGCCAGCAGTCTACTAGCGGGAAGGTACGGCGGGGAGCTGTTTTTT.

V and J are TRBV15 and TRBJ2-1; TRBD2 matches 7 bases. This CDR3 contains 17 residues. CDR1 is LNHNV, CDR2 YYDKDF, per germline (reference sequence). V lost 3 bases to trimming and J lost 0 bases; unmatched junction nucleotides: 8. The chain's CDR3 is CATSSRARTSSYNEQFF. The CDR3 DNA is TGTGCCACCAGCAGCCGGGCCCGGACTAGCTCCTACAATGAGCAGTTCTTC.

The rearrangement uses TRBV3-1 (or the pseudogene TRBV3-2) and TRBJ1-2; 8 bases map to TRBD1. The germline V gene encodes CDR1 LGHDT and CDR2 YNNKEL (reference sequence). V was clipped by 0 bases and J by 6 bases; unmatched bases: 12. The CDR3 covers 17 residues. The CDR3 protein is CASSQDRRTGHLNGYTF. CDR3 DNA: TGTGCCAGCAGCCAAGATAGGCGGACAGGGCATTTGAATGGCTACACCTTC.